The clone carrying this TCR beta chain was counted between two and nine times. Its target is unknown. The sample is drawn from a study of T-cell memory formation after mild COVID-19. Across the study: TCR clustering was largely donor specific.

TCR alpha and TCR beta cDNA libraries carrying sample barcodes and UMIs were produced by 5'RACE using constant-segment primers. From the 5' RACE reads, TCRdb called clonotypes with MiXCR, one entry per CDR3 protein. The sample contains around 510,000 distinct CDR3 sequences, roughly 22% of which appear only once. The CDR3 has 15 amino acids. V lost 5 bases and J 2 bases, leaving 15 bases between the germline ends. The V gene's germline CDR1 is SEHNR and CDR2 FQNEAQ (reference sequence). Points from the study as a whole: Clones that contracted from day 15 to 85 were balanced CD4/CD8, while later expanders leaned CD4+. Mainly in CM and EM were contracting CD4+ clones; CD8+ were in EMRA.

The rearrangement joins TRBV7-9 to TRBJ1-1; D possibly corresponds to TRBD1 (6 bases). Sequenced sample: PBMCs or a T cell subset sorted from them (not recorded which). This TCR came from an adult woman who had mild COVID-19 (a few samples of this study predate the infection). Cell type and time point are not known. The CDR3 region is CASSGRGHLNTEAFF. In nucleotides, the CDR3 is TGTGCCAGCAGCGGAAGGGGACACCTTAACACTGAAGCTTTCTTT.